A selection of T cell receptor beta chains follows, all from one sample in a study of blood T cell repertoires in COVID-19. TCRdb keeps only in-frame clones here, not all; method: immunoSEQ multiplex PCR. In the table there are about 83,000 clones, 85% to 90% of which are singletons. Source material: peripheral blood. These receptors were collected from an older man with active or convalescent COVID-19. Both conserved end residues are part of each CDR3. Fields, in order: clone size, V gene, J gene, D gene, CDR3 protein, CDR3 DNA. The D gene is left open where the match is weak. Size is omitted from some rows. Given values are once, few, many or a class for expanded clones.

>-|TRBV27|TRBJ1-2|TRBD1
CASTERQGYGYTF
TGTGCCAGCACTGAGAGACAGGGCTATGGCTACACCTTC
>-|TRBV11-3|TRBJ2-2|TRBD1
CASSPGQGAGGELFF
TGTGCCAGCAGCCCCGGACAGGGGGCGGGCGGGGAGCTGTTTTTT
>-|TRBV5-1|TRBJ2-1|-
CASSLAPNNEQFF
TGCGCCAGCAGCTTGGCCCCAAACAATGAGCAGTTCTTC
>-|TRBV19|TRBJ2-2|-
CASTGGRGYDTGELFF
TGTGCCAGTACCGGGGGGCGCGGGTATGACACCGGGGAGCTGTTTTTT
>-|TRBV13|TRBJ1-4|TRBD1
CASTTYGTGNEKLFF
TGTGCCAGCACCACATACGGGACAGGGAATGAAAAACTGTTTTTT
>-|TRBV20-1|TRBJ2-6|-
CSASNRNSGANVLTF
TGCAGTGCTAGTAACAGAAACTCTGGGGCCAACGTCCTGACTTTC
>-|TRBV6-4|TRBJ1-1|-
CASSDQMNTEAFF
TGTGCCAGCAGTGATCAGATGAACACTGAAGCTTTCTTT
>-|TRBV5-4|TRBJ1-2|TRBD1
CASTTGTGESYGYTF
TGTGCCAGTACTACAGGGACAGGAGAATCATATGGCTACACCTTC
>-|TRBV2|TRBJ2-5|-
CASNPGQQETQYF
TGTGCCAGCAACCCCGGACAGCAAGAGACCCAGTACTTC
>-|TRBV5-4|TRBJ2-3|-
CASSPQGGDTQYF
TGTGCCAGCAGCCCACAGGGTGGAGATACGCAGTATTTT
>-|TRBV2|TRBJ2-6|-
CASGQQLSGANVLTF
TGTGCCAGCGGACAACAACTCTCTGGGGCCAACGTCCTGACTTTC
>-|TRBV28|TRBJ1-1|-
CASSILGGAAFF
TGTGCCAGCAGCATACTGGGCGGGGCGGCTTTCTTT
>-|TRBV18|TRBJ2-5|TRBD1
CASSPDRGGETQYF
TGTGCCAGCTCGCCGGACAGGGGAGGAGAGACCCAGTACTTC
>few|TRBV6-5|TRBJ1-1|TRBD1
CASSIQGEIAEAFF
TGTGCCAGCAGTATACAGGGGGAAATCGCTGAAGCTTTCTTT
>-|TRBV4-1|TRBJ1-1|TRBD1
CASSQDSQRTGRGTEAFF
TGCGCCAGCAGCCAAGATAGTCAGCGGACAGGGAGGGGCACTGAAGCTTTCTTT
>-|TRBV5-4|TRBJ2-5|-
CASSSGQRQETQYF
TGTGCCAGCAGCTCCGGACAGAGGCAAGAGACCCAGTACTTC
>few|TRBV5-1|TRBJ2-2|TRBD2
CASSQEKTTGELLAGGRTGELFF
TGCGCCAGCAGCCAAGAGAAGACAACAGGGGAATTACTAGCGGGAGGGCGCACCGGGGAGCTGTTTTTT
>-|TRBV6-5|TRBJ1-2|-
CASTQRGDYGYTF
TGTGCCAGCACTCAACGGGGGGACTATGGCTACACCTTC